Sequencing of this T cell receptor (beta chain) was carried out in a study of cytomegalovirus exposure and HLA in healthy donors. Background on the study: Assignment to the Caucasian-associated ancestry cluster applied to around 76% of the approximately 390 genotyped donors. Notes on the study in general: In a later analysis, an Asian-associated ancestry cluster reportedly showed fewer N-insertions than the approximately 640-donor mean.

In regard to this clone: What it recognizes is unknown.

The V and J ends lost 6 bases and 0 bases, in that order; junction bases with no gene match: 12. The CDR3 extends over 18 amino acids. Germline V gene data show CDR1 as MRHNA and CDR2 as SNTAGT. With 60 Vbeta and 13 Jbeta primers, the PCR was carried out. Here immunoSEQ multiplex PCR was the method, and the copy in TCRdb shows in-frame clones only, minus some. The table has approximately 100,000 clones, approximately 80% seen once; the top ten hold 1.2%. The V gene is TRBV6-4, the J gene TRBJ1-4; 8 nucleotides line up with TRBD1. The sample consisted of PBMCs. The sequence came from a woman younger than 35 in good health and CMV-seronegative. The CDR3 DNA follows: TGTGCCAGCAGGACAATCAGGGGGCGCCTAGCAACTAATGAAAAACTGTTTTTT. It yields the protein CASRTIRGRLATNEKLFF.